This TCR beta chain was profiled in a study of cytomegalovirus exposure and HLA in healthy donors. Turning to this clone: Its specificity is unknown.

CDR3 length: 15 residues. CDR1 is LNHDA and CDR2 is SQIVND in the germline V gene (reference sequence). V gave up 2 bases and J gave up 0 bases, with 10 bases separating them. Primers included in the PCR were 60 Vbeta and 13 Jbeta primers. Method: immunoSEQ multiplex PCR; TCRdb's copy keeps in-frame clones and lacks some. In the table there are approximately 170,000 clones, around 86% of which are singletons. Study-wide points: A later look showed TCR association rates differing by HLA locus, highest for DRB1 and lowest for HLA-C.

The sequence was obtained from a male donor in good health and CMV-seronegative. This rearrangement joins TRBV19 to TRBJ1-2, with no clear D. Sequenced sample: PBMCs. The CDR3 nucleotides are TGTGCCAGTAGTATATTCGGGAGATCTAACTATGGCTACACCTTC. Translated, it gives CASSIFGRSNYGYTF.